Listed below are T cell receptor beta chains from one sample, sequenced in a study of T-cell memory formation after mild COVID-19. TCRdb processed the 5' RACE reads anew with MiXCR; each CDR3 protein has one entry. The sample yields roughly 150,000 distinct CDR3 sequences, roughly a quarter seen once. Sequenced material: PBMCs or a T cell subset sorted from them (not recorded which). All receptors derive from an adult woman who had mild COVID-19 (a few samples of this study predate the infection). Cell type and time point are not known. CDR3s include the opening cysteine and the closing phenylalanine or tryptophan. A D gene is named only where the DNA matches it firmly. Clone size is stated in some rows and not others, as once, few, many or a class when expanded.

d_call	cdr3_length	v_call	clone_size	j_call	cdr3_nt	cdr3_aa
.	13	TRBV5-5	.	TRBJ2-7	TGTGCCAGCAGCAGGACAGTTGGCTACGAGCAGTACTTC	CASSRTVGYEQYF
.	16	TRBV11-2	.	TRBJ1-6	TGTGCCAGCAGCTTAGATGGGGGGCCGGGGAATTCACCCCTCCACTTT	CASSLDGGPGNSPLHF
TRBD2	15	TRBV7-9	.	TRBJ2-1	TGTGCCAGCAGCCGAGGACTAGCGGTTGACAATGAGCAGTTCTTC	CASSRGLAVDNEQFF
.	13	TRBV5-1	many	TRBJ2-7	TGCGCCAGCAGCTTGGGACCGGGCTACGAGCAGTACTTC	CASSLGPGYEQYF
TRBD1	12	TRBV20-1	.	TRBJ1-1	TGCAGTGCGAGGACAGGGGGCACTGAAGCTTTCTTT	CSARTGGTEAFF
.	17	TRBV4-3	few	TRBJ1-1	TGCGCCAGCAGCCAAGATCACCCGACAGGCCGCAACACTGAAGCTTTCTTT	CASSQDHPTGRNTEAFF
.	15	TRBV19	few	TRBJ2-2	TGTGCCAGTAGTTATGAGGGACAGAACACCGGGGAGCTGTTTTTT	CASSYEGQNTGELFF
.	16	TRBV15	.	TRBJ2-7	TGTGCCACCAGCAGAGCCAGCGCTAGTTTCGGCTACGAGCAGTACTTC	CATSRASASFGYEQYF
TRBD2	14	TRBV7-9	few	TRBJ2-1	TGTGCCAGCAGCTTACTAGCGGGAGGGACGAAGCAGTTCTTC	CASSLLAGGTKQFF
.	12	TRBV5-5	many	TRBJ2-1	TGTGCCAGCAGCGAGCAGGGGACTGAGCAGTTCTTC	CASSEQGTEQFF
.	11	TRBV5-6	.	TRBJ2-7	TGTGCCAGCAGCTTGGCCAACGAGCAGTACTTC	CASSLANEQYF
.	18	TRBV6-5	few	TRBJ2-6	TGTGCCAGCAGTCCCCTGACCCTAATACCCTCTGGGGCCAACGTCCTGACTTTC	CASSPLTLIPSGANVLTF
TRBD2	14	TRBV7-9	few	TRBJ2-7	TGTGCCAGCAGCCAGATGACTAGCGCCTACGAGCAGTACTTC	CASSQMTSAYEQYF
TRBD2	15	TRBV7-6	.	TRBJ2-1	TGTGCCAGCATCACCGGGACTAGCGAATACAATGAGCAGTTCTTC	CASITGTSEYNEQFF
TRBD1	14	TRBV7-9	few	TRBJ1-1	TGTGCCAGCAGCCATGGACAGGGATGGACTGAAGCTTTCTTT	CASSHGQGWTEAFF
.	20	TRBV5-1	.	TRBJ2-6	TGCGCCAGCAGCTTGGTCGACAGTCTAGCCGATCACTCTGGGGCCAACGTCCTGACTTTC	CASSLVDSLADHSGANVLTF
TRBD2	13	TRBV19	.	TRBJ2-1	TGTGCCAGTTCTACAGCGGGAGATAATGAGCAGTTCTTC	CASSTAGDNEQFF
TRBD1	15	TRBV7-6	.	TRBJ2-5	TGTGCCAGCAGCTTAGCTAGGGACAGACTCGAGACCCAGTACTTC	CASSLARDRLETQYF
TRBD1	15	TRBV6-5	few	TRBJ2-3	TGTGCCAGCAGTAAACAGGGGGCGTGGGGTGATACGCAGTATTTT	CASSKQGAWGDTQYF
.	13	TRBV27	once	TRBJ1-1	TGTGCCAGCAGTTCAACAGGGTGGACTGAAGCTTTCTTT	CASSSTGWTEAFF
.	12	TRBV5-6	few	TRBJ1-5	TGTGCCAGCAGCGGGGGGGGTCAGCCCCAGCATTTT	CASSGGGQPQHF
.	14	TRBV20-1	.	TRBJ1-1	TGCAGTGCCCAATACGACAGGATGAACACTGAAGCTTTCTTT	CSAQYDRMNTEAFF
.	16	TRBV6-5	.	TRBJ2-1	TGTGCCAGCAGTTACACTGCAGACACCCTATACAATGAGCAGTTCTTC	CASSYTADTLYNEQFF
.	14	TRBV30	.	TRBJ2-1	TGTGCCTGGAGTGTAAGGGAGCTCGAGGGTGAGCAGTTCTTC	CAWSVRELEGEQFF
.	15	TRBV28	few	TRBJ2-1	TGTGCCAGCAGTTTCTTGGGCGGGGTCTACAATGAGCAGTTCTTC	CASSFLGGVYNEQFF
.	14	TRBV15	few	TRBJ2-5	TGTGCCACCAGCAGCGGCAGGGAACCCGAGACCCAGTACTTC	CATSSGREPETQYF
.	16	TRBV20-1	few	TRBJ2-3	TGCAGTGCTAGAGATTTTGGACGGAGCCACCCAGATACGCAGTATTTT	CSARDFGRSHPDTQYF